The clone carrying this T cell receptor (beta chain) was found many times. Authors' methods: Quantification of nucleated cells was approximated via reference gene primer amplification. Assay: immunoSEQ multiplex PCR; the TCRdb copy retains only in-frame clones and omits some. That table supplies the V and J calls and clone size; D and trimming were determined from the DNA. The table shows some 120,000 clones, with approximately 82% occurring only once. This entry belongs to a study of blood T cell repertoires in COVID-19. Study context: Sites across the United States, Italy and Spain contributed samples from acute and convalescent COVID-19. The analysed material was cDNA or gDNA that came from T cells, B-cell-depleted T cells, or PBMCs.

Trimming removed 3 bases at V and 6 bases at J, with 16 bases between. The CDR3 spans 15 residues. CDR1 LGHNT and CDR2 FRNRAP come from the germline V gene. Material for sequencing was peripheral blood. V and J are TRBV12-5 and TRBJ2-3, with D possibly matching TRBD2 (6 bases). The sequence was collected from a man aged 30 to 39 with acute or convalescent COVID-19. CDR3 sequence: CASGLIGPGADTQYF. The CDR3 coding sequence is TGTGCTAGTGGTTTAATCGGACCGGGAGCCGATACGCAGTATTTT.